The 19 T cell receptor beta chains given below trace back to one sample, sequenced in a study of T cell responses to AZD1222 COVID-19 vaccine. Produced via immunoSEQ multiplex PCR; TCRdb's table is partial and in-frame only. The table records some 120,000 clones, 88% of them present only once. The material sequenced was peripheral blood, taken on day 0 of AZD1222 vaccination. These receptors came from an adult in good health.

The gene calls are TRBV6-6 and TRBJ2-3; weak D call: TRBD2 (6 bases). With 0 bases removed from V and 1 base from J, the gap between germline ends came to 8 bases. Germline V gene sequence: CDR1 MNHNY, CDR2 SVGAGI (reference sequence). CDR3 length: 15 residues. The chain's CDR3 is CASSYSGGGTDTQYF. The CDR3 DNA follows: TGTGCCAGCAGTTACTCGGGCGGGGGCACAGATACGCAGTATTTT.

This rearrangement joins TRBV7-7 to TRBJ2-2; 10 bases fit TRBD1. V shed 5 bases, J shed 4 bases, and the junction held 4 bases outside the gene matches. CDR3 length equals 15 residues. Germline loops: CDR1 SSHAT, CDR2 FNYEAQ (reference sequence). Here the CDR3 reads CASSPDRGVTGELFF. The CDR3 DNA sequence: TGTGCCAGCAGCCCGGACAGGGGGGTCACCGGGGAGCTGTTTTTT.

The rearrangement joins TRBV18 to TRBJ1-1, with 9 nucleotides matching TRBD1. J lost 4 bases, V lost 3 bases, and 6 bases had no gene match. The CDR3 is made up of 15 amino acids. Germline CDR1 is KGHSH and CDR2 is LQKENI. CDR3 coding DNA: TGTGCCAGCTCACCTTACAGGGGGCGCGCCACTGAAGCTTTCTTT. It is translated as CASSPYRGRATEAFF.

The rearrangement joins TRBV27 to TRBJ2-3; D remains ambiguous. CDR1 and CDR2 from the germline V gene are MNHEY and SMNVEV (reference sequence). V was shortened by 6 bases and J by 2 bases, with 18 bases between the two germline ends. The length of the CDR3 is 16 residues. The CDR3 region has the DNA TGTGCCAGCAGATCCCTAGATAGGCCATACACAGATACGCAGTATTTT. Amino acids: CASRSLDRPYTDTQYF.

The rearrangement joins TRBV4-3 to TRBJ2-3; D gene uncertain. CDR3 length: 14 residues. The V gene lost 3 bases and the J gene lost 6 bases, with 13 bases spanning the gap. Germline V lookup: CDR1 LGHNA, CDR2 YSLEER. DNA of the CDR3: TGCGCCAGCAGCCAGCTAGAGCGCAGGGATACGCAGTATTTT. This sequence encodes CASSQLERRDTQYF.

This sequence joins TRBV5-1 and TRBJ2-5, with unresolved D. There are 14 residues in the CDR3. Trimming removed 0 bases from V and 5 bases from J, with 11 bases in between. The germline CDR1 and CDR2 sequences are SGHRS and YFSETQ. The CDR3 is CASSLGVVGETQYF. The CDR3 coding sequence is TGCGCCAGCAGCTTGGGTGTCGTTGGGGAGACCCAGTACTTC. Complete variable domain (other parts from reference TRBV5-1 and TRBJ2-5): KAGVTQTPRYLIKTRGQQVTLSCSPISGHRSVSWYQQTPGQGLQFLFEYFSETQRNKGNFPGRFSGRQFSNSRSEMNVSTLELGDSALYLCASSLGVVGETQYFGPGTRLLVL.

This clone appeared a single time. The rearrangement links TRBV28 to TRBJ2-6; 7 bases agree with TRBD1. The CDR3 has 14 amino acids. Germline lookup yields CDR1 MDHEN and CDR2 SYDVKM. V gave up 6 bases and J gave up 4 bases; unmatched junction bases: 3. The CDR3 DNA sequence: TGTGCCAGCAGGCCACAGGGGGGGGCCAACGTCCTGACTTTC. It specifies CASRPQGGANVLTF.

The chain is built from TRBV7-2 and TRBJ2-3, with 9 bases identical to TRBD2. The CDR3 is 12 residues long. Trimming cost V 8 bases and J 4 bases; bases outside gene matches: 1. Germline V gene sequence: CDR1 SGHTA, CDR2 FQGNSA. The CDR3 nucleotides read TGTGCCAGCGGGACTAGCCCAGATACGCAGTATTTT. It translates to CASGTSPDTQYF.

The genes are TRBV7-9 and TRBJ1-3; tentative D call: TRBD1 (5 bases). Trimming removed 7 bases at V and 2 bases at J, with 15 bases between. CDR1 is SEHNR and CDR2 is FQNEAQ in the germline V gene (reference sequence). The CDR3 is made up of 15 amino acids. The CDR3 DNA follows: TGTGCCAGCAACCCGTTAGAGGGGCCTGGAAACACCATATATTTT. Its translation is CASNPLEGPGNTIYF.

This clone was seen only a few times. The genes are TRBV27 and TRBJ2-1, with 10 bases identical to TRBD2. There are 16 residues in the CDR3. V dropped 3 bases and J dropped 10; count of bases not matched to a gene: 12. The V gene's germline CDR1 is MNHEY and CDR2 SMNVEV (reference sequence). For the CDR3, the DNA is TGTGCCAGCAGTTTCCTGGGACTAGCGACGGAACGGGAGCAGTTCTTC. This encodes CASSFLGLATEREQFF.

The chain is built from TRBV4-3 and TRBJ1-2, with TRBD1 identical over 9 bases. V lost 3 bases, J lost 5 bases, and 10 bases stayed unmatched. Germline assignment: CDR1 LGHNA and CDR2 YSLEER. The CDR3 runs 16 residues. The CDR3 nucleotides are TGCGCCAGCAGCCAGGGGGGACAGGGACTGGGGTATGGCTACACCTTC. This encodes CASSQGGQGLGYGYTF.

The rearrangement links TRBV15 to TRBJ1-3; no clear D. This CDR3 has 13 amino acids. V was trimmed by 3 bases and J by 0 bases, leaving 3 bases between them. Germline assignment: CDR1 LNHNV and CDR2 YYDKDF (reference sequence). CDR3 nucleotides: TGTGCCACCAGCAGCATCTCTGGAAACACCATATATTTT. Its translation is CATSSISGNTIYF.

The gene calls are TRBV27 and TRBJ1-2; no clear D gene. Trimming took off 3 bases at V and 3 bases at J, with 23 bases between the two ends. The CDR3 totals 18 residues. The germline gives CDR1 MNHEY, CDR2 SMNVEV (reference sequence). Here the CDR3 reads CASSFSFRAAGLHYGYTF. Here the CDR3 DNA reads TGTGCCAGCAGTTTCTCTTTCCGGGCAGCGGGGTTGCACTATGGCTACACCTTC.

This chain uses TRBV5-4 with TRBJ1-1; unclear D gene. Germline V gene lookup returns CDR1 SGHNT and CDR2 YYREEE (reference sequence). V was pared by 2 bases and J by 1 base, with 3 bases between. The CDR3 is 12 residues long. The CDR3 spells CASSFGNTEAFF. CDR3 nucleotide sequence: TGTGCCAGCAGCTTTGGGAACACTGAAGCTTTCTTT.

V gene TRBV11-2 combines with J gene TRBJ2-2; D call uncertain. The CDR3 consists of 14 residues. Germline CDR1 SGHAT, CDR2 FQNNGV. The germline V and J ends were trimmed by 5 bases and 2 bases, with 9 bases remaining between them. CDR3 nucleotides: TGTGCCAGCAGCCCCCCCCCTAACACCGGGGAGCTGTTTTTT. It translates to CASSPPPNTGELFF.

CDR3 bases: TGTGCCAGCAGTTTAGGGGGACAGGGAACCTACGAGCAGTACTTC. It translates to CASSLGGQGTYEQYF. V is TRBV27 and J is TRBJ2-7, with TRBD1 identical over 9 bases. Trimming at V came to 2 bases and at J to 2 bases, leaving 4 bases not matched to a gene. The CDR3 length is 15 residues. Germline V CDR1 and CDR2: MNHEY, SMNVEV (reference sequence).

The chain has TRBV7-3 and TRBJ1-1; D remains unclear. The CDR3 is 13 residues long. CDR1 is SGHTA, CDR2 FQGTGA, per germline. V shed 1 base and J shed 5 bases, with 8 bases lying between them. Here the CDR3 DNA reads TGTGCCAGCAGCTTAATGGCGGAAACTGAAGCTTTCTTT. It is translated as CASSLMAETEAFF.

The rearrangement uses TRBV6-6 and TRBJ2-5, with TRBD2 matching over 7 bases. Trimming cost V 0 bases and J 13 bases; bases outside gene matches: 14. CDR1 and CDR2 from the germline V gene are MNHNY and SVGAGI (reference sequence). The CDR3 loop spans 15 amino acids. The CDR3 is CASSYSEEPSGHRYF. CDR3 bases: TGTGCCAGCAGTTACTCTGAAGAGCCTAGCGGACACCGGTACTTC.

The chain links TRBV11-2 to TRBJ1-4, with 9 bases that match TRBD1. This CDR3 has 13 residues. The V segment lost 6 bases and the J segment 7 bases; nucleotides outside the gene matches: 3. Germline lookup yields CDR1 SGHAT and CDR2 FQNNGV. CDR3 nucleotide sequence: TGTGCCAGCAGGACAGGGGGGGGTGAAAAACTGTTTTTT. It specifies CASRTGGGEKLFF.